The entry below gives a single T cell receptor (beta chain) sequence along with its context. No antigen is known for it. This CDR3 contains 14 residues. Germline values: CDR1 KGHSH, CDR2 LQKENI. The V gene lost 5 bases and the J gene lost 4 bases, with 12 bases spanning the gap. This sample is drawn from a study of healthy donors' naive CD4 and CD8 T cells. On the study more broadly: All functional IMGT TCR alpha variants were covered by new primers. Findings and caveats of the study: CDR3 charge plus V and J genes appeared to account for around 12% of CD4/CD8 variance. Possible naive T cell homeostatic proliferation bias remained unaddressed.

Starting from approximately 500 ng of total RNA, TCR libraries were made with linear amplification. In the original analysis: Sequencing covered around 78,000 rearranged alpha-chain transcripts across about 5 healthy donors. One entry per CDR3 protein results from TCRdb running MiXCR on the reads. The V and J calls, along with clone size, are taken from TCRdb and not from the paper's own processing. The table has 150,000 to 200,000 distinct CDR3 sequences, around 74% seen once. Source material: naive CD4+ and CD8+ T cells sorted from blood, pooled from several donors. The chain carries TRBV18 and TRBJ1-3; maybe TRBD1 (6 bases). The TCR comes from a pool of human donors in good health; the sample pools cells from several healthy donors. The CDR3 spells CASSSGTTGNTIYF. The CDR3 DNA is TGTGCCAGCTCATCTGGGACAACCGGAAACACCATATATTTT.